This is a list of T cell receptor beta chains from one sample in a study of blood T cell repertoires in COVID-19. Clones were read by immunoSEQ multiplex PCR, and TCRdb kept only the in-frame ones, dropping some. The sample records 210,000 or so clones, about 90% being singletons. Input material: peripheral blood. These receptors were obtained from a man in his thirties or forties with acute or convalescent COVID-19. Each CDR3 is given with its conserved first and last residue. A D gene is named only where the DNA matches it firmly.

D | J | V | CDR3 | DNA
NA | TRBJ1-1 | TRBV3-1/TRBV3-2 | CASSQDRGRNTEAFF | TGTGCCAGCAGCCAAGATAGAGGGCGGAACACTGAAGCTTTCTTT
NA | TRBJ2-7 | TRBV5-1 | CASSLSLSGGTYEQYF | TGCGCCAGCAGCTTGTCGCTGAGCGGTGGTACCTACGAGCAGTACTTC
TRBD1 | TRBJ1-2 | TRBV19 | CASSPTGGIYGYTF | TGTGCCAGTAGCCCGACAGGGGGCATCTATGGCTACACCTTC
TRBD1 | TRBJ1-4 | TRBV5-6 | CASSKATGGRRWEKLFF | TGTGCCAGCAGCAAGGCGACAGGGGGCCGGAGGTGGGAAAAACTGTTTTTT
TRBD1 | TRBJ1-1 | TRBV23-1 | CASSPGQGDNTEAFF | TGCGCCAGCAGTCCCGGACAGGGGGATAACACTGAAGCTTTCTTT
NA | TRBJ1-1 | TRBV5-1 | CASSPGEGNTEAFF | TGCGCCAGCAGCCCTGGAGAGGGGAACACTGAAGCTTTCTTT
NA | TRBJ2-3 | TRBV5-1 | CASSLALSPQDTQYF | TGCGCCAGCAGCTTGGCCCTATCACCTCAAGATACGCAGTATTTT
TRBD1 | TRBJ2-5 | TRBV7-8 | CASSVQQGTETQYF | TGTGCCAGCAGCGTACAACAGGGGACGGAGACCCAGTACTTC
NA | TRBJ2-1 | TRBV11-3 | CASSGSGGRNEQFF | TGTGCCAGCAGCGGCTCTGGGGGCAGGAATGAGCAGTTCTTC
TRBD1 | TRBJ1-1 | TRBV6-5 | CASSRDRRKAFF | TGTGCCAGCAGCCGGGACAGGAGGAAAGCTTTCTTT
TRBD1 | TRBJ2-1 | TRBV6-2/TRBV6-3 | CASSYMGAGTGVRNEQFF | TGTGCCAGCAGTTACATGGGGGCCGGGACAGGGGTCCGCAATGAGCAGTTCTTC